The present entry profiles one T cell receptor (beta chain) with its context. Original methodology: The authors estimated nucleated cell counts from reference gene primer amplification. The table came from immunoSEQ multiplex PCR; TCRdb's copy has only in-frame clones and leaves some out. V and J calls and clone size are copied from that table; D and trimming were computed from the DNA. The table lists about 200,000 clones, about 87% of them singletons, with 5.5% to 7.5% in the top ten. The data stem from a study of blood T cell repertoires in COVID-19. Across the whole study: There were acute and convalescent COVID-19 samples, and they came from the United States, Italy and Spain. The cDNA or gDNA used as material had been derived from T cells, B-cell-depleted T cells, or PBMCs.

This receptor was taken from a man between 60 and 75 years old who had recovered from COVID-19. The sample comprised peripheral blood.

The CDR3 loop is CASSFYAGGYEQYF. In DNA, the CDR3 is TGTGCCAGCAGTTTCTACGCGGGAGGGTACGAGCAGTACTTC. V gene TRBV28 combines with J gene TRBJ2-7; 9 bases agree with TRBD2. Germline loops: CDR1 MDHEN, CDR2 SYDVKM. The CDR3 extends over 14 amino acids. The trim removed 3 bases at V and 4 bases at J, leaving 4 bases unmatched.